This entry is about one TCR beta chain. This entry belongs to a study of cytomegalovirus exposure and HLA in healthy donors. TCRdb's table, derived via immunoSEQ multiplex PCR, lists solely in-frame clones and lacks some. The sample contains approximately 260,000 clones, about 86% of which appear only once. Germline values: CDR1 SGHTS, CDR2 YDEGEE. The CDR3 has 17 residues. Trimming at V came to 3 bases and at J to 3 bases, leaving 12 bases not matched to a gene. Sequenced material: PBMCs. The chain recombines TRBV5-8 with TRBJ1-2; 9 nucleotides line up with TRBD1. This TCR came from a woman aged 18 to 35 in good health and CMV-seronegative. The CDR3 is CASSSSQGTGYYYGYTF. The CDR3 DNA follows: TGTGCCAGCAGCTCCTCCCAGGGGACAGGGTACTACTATGGCTACACCTTC. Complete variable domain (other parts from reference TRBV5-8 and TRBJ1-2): EAGVTQSPTHLIKTRGQQATLRCSPISGHTSVYWYQQALGLGLQFLLWYDEGEERNRGNFPPRFSGRQFPNYSSELNVNALELEDSALYLCASSSSQGTGYYYGYTFGSGTRLTVV.